This T cell receptor (beta chain) was retrieved from a study of TIL therapy for anti-PD-1-resistant metastatic lung cancer. At the level of the study: Progressing patients received lymphodepletion, expanded TIL infusion and IL-2. Tumors carried a median about 1.5 non-synonymous mutations per megabase.

Time point noted: pre-treatment sample, taken before nivolumab and TIL therapy. The length of the CDR3 is 15 residues. Trimming removed 5 bases at V and 3 bases at J, with 14 bases between. Germline lookup yields CDR1 MNHEY and CDR2 SVGAGI. The libraries were made with immunoSEQ v3. Clones were read by immunoSEQ multiplex PCR, and TCRdb kept only the in-frame ones, dropping some. The sample records approximately 60,000 clones, over 70% being singletons. The sample here was blood, taken at baseline. This rearrangement joins TRBV6-5 to TRBJ1-5; D is undetermined. The source of this sequence is a person between 25 and 79 years old with non-small cell lung cancer. The DNA of the CDR3 is TGTGCCAGCAGTGCGGGCAGTCTTGTCAATCAGCCCCAGCATTTT. The encoded protein is CASSAGSLVNQPQHF.